Following are 16 T cell receptor beta chains from one sample sequenced in a study of blood T cell repertoires in COVID-19. Assay: immunoSEQ multiplex PCR; the TCRdb copy retains only in-frame clones and omits some. The sample contains tens of thousands of clones, approximately 80% of which appear only once. What was sequenced was peripheral blood. The source is a woman aged 45-65 years with active or convalescent COVID-19.

This clone was counted once. This rearrangement joins TRBV30 to TRBJ1-2; D gene unclear. The length of the CDR3 is 14 residues. With 0 bases removed from V and 0 bases from J, the gap between germline ends came to 8 bases. CDR1 is GTSNPN, CDR2 SVGIG, per germline (reference sequence). The CDR3 sequence: CAWSVGAANYGYTF. The CDR3 DNA is TGTGCCTGGAGTGTGGGCGCAGCTAACTATGGCTACACCTTC.

J is TRBJ2-6 and V is TRBV5-1; no definite D call. CDR3 length: 17 residues. With 0 bases removed from V and 10 bases from J, the gap between germline ends came to 20 bases. Germline V gene data show CDR1 as SGHRS and CDR2 as YFSETQ. For the CDR3, the DNA is TGCGCCAGCAGCTTGGCCGTCCAGGCCCTGCACCCGAACGTCCTGACTTTC. It codes for CASSLAVQALHPNVLTF.

This sequence joins TRBV11-2 and TRBJ1-1; D possibly corresponds to TRBD1 (6 bases). The CDR3 consists of 14 residues. V lost 3 bases to trimming and J lost 5 bases, with 13 bases between them. Germline V CDR1 and CDR2: SGHAT, FQNNGV. DNA of the CDR3: TGTGCCAGCAGCTTCCCAAGGGGGGGGACTGAAGCTTTCTTT. Translation: CASSFPRGGTEAFF.

The genes are TRBV6-5 and TRBJ2-7; TRBD2 matches 11 bases. J was trimmed by 2 bases and V by 2 bases; bases with no gene match: 2. This CDR3 has 15 residues. Germline V gene data show CDR1 as MNHEY and CDR2 as SVGAGI. CDR3 bases: TGTGCCAGCAGTTACCTAGCGGGAGGTCCCTACGAGCAGTACTTC. Encoded protein: CASSYLAGGPYEQYF.

CDR3 residues: CASSPGGFVYYEQYF. The CDR3 DNA follows: TGTGCCAGCTCTCCCGGGGGTTTCGTCTACTACGAGCAGTACTTC. This chain joins TRBV18 and TRBJ2-7, with a weak D call TRBD2 (6 bases). V lost 6 bases and J lost 3, with 18 bases in between. The CDR3 runs to 15 residues. Per germline, CDR1 KGHSH and CDR2 LQKENI. Full variable domain (rest looked up from reference TRBV18 and TRBJ2-7): NAGVMQNPRHLVRRRGQEARLRCSPMKGHSHVYWYRQLPEEGLKFMVYLQKENIIDESGMPKERFSAEFPKEGPSILRIQQVVRGDSAAYFCASSPGGFVYYEQYFGPGTRLTVT.

The chain employs TRBV24-1 and TRBJ1-1; 9 bases are shared with TRBD1. The V gene's germline CDR1 is KGHDR and CDR2 SFDVKD. The CDR3 sequence is 15 residues long. V dropped 2 bases and J dropped 4; count of bases not matched to a gene: 4. CDR3 region: CATSDSGTGSTEAFF. CDR3 in DNA: TGTGCCACCAGTGATTCCGGGACAGGGTCCACTGAAGCTTTCTTT.

The rearrangement joins TRBV3-1 (or the pseudogene TRBV3-2) to TRBJ1-2; D uncertain. The V gene lost 1 base and the J gene lost 9 bases, with 30 bases spanning the gap. CDR1 LGHDT and CDR2 YNNKEL come from the germline V gene (reference sequence). There are 19 residues in the CDR3. The CDR3 loop is CASSQGRTCPPSTLPRYTF. The CDR3 DNA reads TGTGCCAGCAGCCAAGGCCGAACGTGTCCCCCCTCTACCCTTCCTCGCTACACCTTC.

The rearrangement joins TRBV6-4 to TRBJ2-6; a possible D gene is TRBD2 (6 bases). Germline CDR1 MRHNA, CDR2 SNTAGT. CDR3 length: 17 residues. V was trimmed by 2 bases and J by 2 bases, leaving 13 bases between them. Written as DNA, the CDR3 is TGTGCCAGCAGTGACGTTGGCTGGGGGGCTGGGGCCAACGTCCTGACTTTC. Translating gives CASSDVGWGAGANVLTF.

The genes are TRBV19 and TRBJ2-3, with TRBD2 as a possible D gene (5 bases). Germline V gene data show CDR1 as LNHDA and CDR2 as SQIVND (reference sequence). The CDR3 is 14 residues long. The V end lost 6 bases, the J end lost 2 bases, and 12 bases lay between the germline ends. CDR3 in amino acids: CASRSGPDTDTQYF. The CDR3 DNA sequence: TGTGCCAGTAGGAGCGGACCCGACACAGATACGCAGTATTTT.

V usage is TRBV5-1 and J usage is TRBJ2-1; TRBD1 might be the D (7 bases). Germline V gives CDR1 SGHRS, CDR2 YFSETQ. This CDR3 is 15 amino acids long. V was clipped by 4 bases and J by 4 bases, with 15 bases between them. CDR3 bases: TGCGCCAGCAGCCCTCAGGGGGACTTTTACAATGAGCAGTTCTTC. It is translated as CASSPQGDFYNEQFF.

This clone was detected only once. This rearrangement joins TRBV18 to TRBJ2-1, with unresolved D. Germline V gene sequence: CDR1 KGHSH, CDR2 LQKENI. Trimming cost V 5 bases and J 6 bases, with 11 bases left between them. The CDR3 consists of 13 residues. CDR3 sequence (DNA): TGTGCCAGCTCAACCGTAGAAGTCAATGAGCAGTTCTTC. Its protein product is CASSTVEVNEQFF.

This clone was found a few times. The rearrangement joins TRBV5-1 to TRBJ1-4; TRBD1 matches at 9 bases. This CDR3 has 16 amino acids. The V gene's germline CDR1 is SGHRS and CDR2 YFSETQ. V gave up 4 bases and J gave up 1 base; unmatched junction bases: 5. The DNA of the CDR3 is TGCGCCAGCAGCCCACAGGGGGCGGTAACTAATGAAAAACTGTTTTTT. As protein: CASSPQGAVTNEKLFF. The variable domain in full, completed from reference TRBV5-1 and TRBJ1-4, reads KAGVTQTPRYLIKTRGQQVTLSCSPISGHRSVSWYQQTPGQGLQFLFEYFSETQRNKGNFPGRFSGRQFSNSRSEMNVSTLELGDSALYLCASSPQGAVTNEKLFFGSGTQLSVL.

As to this clone: Other DNA sequences from this sample encode an identical CDR3 as well. The rearrangement joins TRBV5-1 to TRBJ2-2, with TRBD2 matching 7 bases. Germline assignment: CDR1 SGHRS and CDR2 YFSETQ. The trim removed 4 bases at V and 1 base at J, leaving 4 bases unmatched. CDR3 size: 15 residues. In DNA form, the CDR3 reads TGCGCCAGCAGCCCTAGCGGAGGGAACACCGGGGAGCTGTTTTTT. Protein sequence: CASSPSGGNTGELFF.

The chain joins TRBV6-5 to TRBJ1-5; perhaps TRBD1 as D (6 bases). The CDR3 runs to 14 residues. Trimming shortened V by 2 bases and J by 4 bases, and 9 bases separated the two germline ends. Germline values: CDR1 MNHEY, CDR2 SVGAGI. The CDR3 DNA follows: TGTGCCAGCAGTTACAACGGACAGAATCAGCCCCAGCATTTT. This codes for CASSYNGQNQPQHF.

This chain uses TRBV12-5 with TRBJ1-1, with D possibly TRBD1 on 6 matching bases. Between the trimmed V and J ends, which lost 6 bases and 4 bases, there was a span of 15 bases. The CDR3 runs 14 residues. Germline loops: CDR1 LGHNT, CDR2 FRNRAP. DNA for the CDR3: TGTGCTAGTGGCCCACCAGGGGTTTTCACTGAAGCTTTCTTT. Amino acids: CASGPPGVFTEAFF.

The V and J genes are TRBV19 and TRBJ2-3; 7 bases match TRBD2. V shed 1 base and J 4 bases; nucleotides not matched to a gene: 2. This CDR3 spans 14 amino acids. Germline CDR1 LNHDA, CDR2 SQIVND (reference sequence). This CDR3 reads CASSIALAADTQYF. DNA of the CDR3: TGTGCCAGTAGTATAGCCCTAGCGGCAGATACGCAGTATTTT. Full variable domain (missing parts from reference TRBV19 and TRBJ2-3): DGGITQSPKYLFRKEGQNVTLSCEQNLNHDAMYWYRQDPGQGLRLIYYSQIVNDFQKGDIAEGYSVSREKKESFPLTVTSAQKNPTAFYLCASSIALAADTQYFGPGTRLTVL.